The 21 T cell receptor beta chains given below trace back to one sample, sequenced in a study of T cells in Graves' hyperthyroidism and ophthalmopathy. Using RNA transcripts as the source, TCR beta CDR3 regions were amplified. The TCR CDR3 first-round RT-PCR relied on the HTBI primer set. MiXCR, applied by TCRdb to the multiplex PCR reads, yields one record per CDR3 protein. The data show approximately 600,000 distinct CDR3 sequences, with 16% seen just once and 3.8% held by the top ten. The specimen sequenced was blood. These receptors all come from a woman aged 30 to 39 with Graves' hyperthyroidism.

The rearrangement uses TRBV11-2 and TRBJ2-5; D ambiguous. CDR1 SGHAT and CDR2 FQNNGV come from the germline V gene. This CDR3 is 13 amino acids long. V gave up 7 bases and J gave up 4 bases, with 13 bases separating them. Written as DNA, the CDR3 is TGTGCCAGCACCTTCGGGTTTCTAGAGACCCAGTACTTC. This translates into CASTFGFLETQYF. The complete variable domain, with remaining parts taken from reference TRBV11-2 and TRBJ2-5, reads EAGVAQSPRYKIIEKRQSVAFWCNPISGHATLYWYQQILGQGPKLLIQFQNNGVVDDSQLPKDRFSAERLKGVDSTLKIQPAKLEDSAVYLCASTFGFLETQYFGPGTRLLVL.

This clonotype showed up just a few times. V is TRBV5-1 and J is TRBJ1-2, with 9 bases that match TRBD1. Trimming cost V 3 bases and J 10 bases; bases outside gene matches: 7. Germline CDR1 is SGHRS and CDR2 is YFSETQ. The CDR3 runs to 13 residues. The CDR3 reads CASSSDRGQYYTF. The CDR3, as DNA: TGCGCCAGCAGCTCGGACAGGGGACAATACTACACCTTC.

The chain employs TRBV4-1 and TRBJ2-2; D unclear. CDR3 size: 15 residues. V was shortened by 4 bases and J by 1 base, with 10 bases between the two germline ends. Germline CDR1 and CDR2: MGHRA and YSYEKL. The CDR3 spells CASSRDPENTGELFF. The CDR3 nucleotides are TGCGCCAGCAGCCGCGACCCAGAGAACACCGGGGAGCTGTTTTTT.

This clonotype showed up many times. The V and J genes are TRBV28 and TRBJ2-1; D gene uncertain. V lost 5 bases and J 5 bases, leaving 22 bases between the germline ends. The CDR3 consists of 17 residues. Germline V CDR1 and CDR2: MDHEN, SYDVKM. The CDR3 region is CASSQFYLGKGHNEQFF. DNA of the CDR3: TGTGCCAGCAGTCAGTTTTACCTGGGAAAGGGTCACAATGAGCAGTTCTTC.

This clonotype was observed at least ten times. This chain connects TRBV6-1 to TRBJ2-2; unclear D gene. The V end lost 2 bases, the J end lost 3 bases, and 10 bases lay between the germline ends. Germline lookup yields CDR1 MNHNS and CDR2 SASEGT. This CDR3 comprises 15 residues. CDR3 in amino acids: CASSENPSYTGELFF. The CDR3 nucleotides read TGTGCCAGCAGTGAAAATCCGTCCTACACCGGGGAGCTGTTTTTT.

A remark on this clonotype: Germline and junction disagree at one end, which may indicate a read error. V gene TRBV11-3 combines with J gene TRBJ2-5; D perhaps matches TRBD2 (6 bases). CDR1 is SGHNT and CDR2 is YENEEA in the germline V gene. CDR3 size: 13 residues. In DNA, the CDR3 is TGTGCCAGCAGGGGGGGAGGACGAGAGCCCCAGTACTTC. It specifies CASRGGGREPQYF. Full variable domain (remainder filled in from reference TRBV11-3 and TRBJ2-5): EAGVVQSPRYKIIEKKQPVAFWCNPISGHNTLYWYLQNLGQGPELLIRYENEEAVDDSQLPKDRFSAERLKGVDSTLKIQPAELGDSAVYLCASRGGGREPQYFGPGTRLLVL.

This clonotype was found a few times. The CDR3 does not close with the conserved phenylalanine or tryptophan, likely indicating a read error. The chain links TRBV19 to TRBJ1-2; D may be TRBD1 (5 bases). The CDR3 is 14 residues long. Germline V gene sequence: CDR1 LNHDA, CDR2 SQIVND (reference sequence). V lost 8 bases and J 1 base, leaving 14 bases between the germline ends. This CDR3 reads CASAFGTDNYGYTL. The CDR3 nucleotides are TGTGCCAGTGCTTTTGGGACGGATAACTATGGCTACACCCTC.

This clonotype was counted ten times or more. The chain links TRBV12-3 or TRBV12-4 to TRBJ1-5; 8 nucleotides align to TRBD1. Trimming removed 5 bases from V and 6 bases from J; junction bases left unmatched: 6. CDR3 length equals 14 residues. CDR3 sequence: CASSITGGTQPQHF. CDR3 DNA: TGTGCCAGCAGTATAACAGGGGGTACTCAGCCCCAGCATTTT.

This clonotype was seen a handful of times. This chain connects TRBV4-1 to TRBJ2-1, with 7 bases lining up with TRBD1. The junction had 7 bases not matched to a gene; V was cut back by 3 bases and J by 5 bases. Germline CDR1 reads MGHRA; CDR2 reads YSYEKL. The CDR3 consists of 15 residues. Here the CDR3 reads CASSQMGRGHNEQFF. As DNA, the CDR3 is TGCGCCAGCAGCCAGATGGGAAGGGGGCACAATGAGCAGTTCTTC.

This clonotype was seen repeatedly, ten times or more. The chain uses TRBV5-1 and TRBJ2-1, with D perhaps TRBD1 (6 bases). Trimming removed 0 bases at V and 12 bases at J, with 16 bases between. The V gene's germline CDR1 is SGHRS and CDR2 YFSETQ. This CDR3 contains 14 residues. Here the CDR3 DNA reads TGCGCCAGCAGCTTGGGACAGGATAGTAGTCGGCAGTTCTTC. This translates into CASSLGQDSSRQFF.

The genes are TRBV13 and TRBJ1-6; the D gene is possibly TRBD1 (5 bases). CDR3 length: 15 amino acids. The V and J ends lost 0 bases and 8 bases respectively, with 11 bases between them. CDR1 is PRHDT, CDR2 FYEKMQ, per germline (reference sequence). CDR3 region: CASSLGLEGHSPLHF. The CDR3 coding sequence is TGTGCCAGCAGCTTAGGCTTGGAGGGACATTCACCCCTCCACTTT.

This clonotype has ten or more counts. The chain employs TRBV2 and TRBJ1-5, with D possibly TRBD1 on 5 matching bases. CDR1 and CDR2 (germline): SNHLY, FYNNEI. The CDR3 sequence is 13 residues long. V gave up 4 bases and J gave up 8 bases, with 12 bases separating them. DNA of the CDR3: TGTGCCAGCAGTGGACAGCCATTTGAGCCCCAGCATTTT. This codes for CASSGQPFEPQHF.

The chain links TRBV6-1 to TRBJ1-6; D not resolved. V was shortened by 4 bases and J by 8 bases, with 6 bases between the two germline ends. Germline V gene data show CDR1 as MNHNS and CDR2 as SASEGT. The CDR3 is 12 residues long. The CDR3: CASSGPDSPLHF. DNA of the CDR3: TGTGCCAGCAGTGGACCGGATTCACCCCTCCACTTT.

In its sample, this clonotype was seen a few times. The chain is built from TRBV9 and TRBJ2-7; 11 positions match TRBD2. J gave up 2 bases and V 1 base, and 5 bases lay outside the gene matches. The CDR3 totals 16 residues. In germline, CDR1 is SGDLS, CDR2 YYNGEE. The CDR3 loop is CASSVSGTSGTYEQYF. The CDR3 nucleotides read TGTGCCAGCAGCGTATCCGGGACTAGCGGCACCTACGAGCAGTACTTC. Variable domain in full (rest from reference TRBV9 and TRBJ2-7): DSGVTQTPKHLITATGQRVTLRCSPRSGDLSVYWYQQSLDQGLQFLIQYYNGEERAKGNILERFSAQQFPDLHSELNLSSLELGDSALYFCASSVSGTSGTYEQYFGPGTRLTVT.

CDR3 in DNA: TGTGCCATCAGTGATCTCGTAGCGGGAGGCTACGAGCAGTACTTC. It yields the protein CAISDLVAGGYEQYF. This rearrangement joins TRBV10-3 to TRBJ2-7, with 10 bases fitting TRBD2. Germline V gene lookup returns CDR1 ENHRY and CDR2 SYGVKD. The CDR3 runs 15 residues. V was pared by 3 bases and J by 3 bases, with 5 bases of the junction left unmatched.

This clonotype was seen more than once but under ten times. This rearrangement joins TRBV7-2 to TRBJ2-7; 7 bases are a match to TRBD2. Looked up from germline, CDR1 is SGHTA and CDR2 is FQGNSA. CDR3 length equals 13 residues. The trim removed 7 bases at V and 4 bases at J, leaving 7 bases unmatched. CDR3 residues: CASTLTSPYEQYF. CDR3 bases: TGTGCCAGCACCCTGACTAGCCCATACGAGCAGTACTTC.

Ten or more counts support this clonotype. The V and J genes are TRBV7-2 and TRBJ1-1, with D hard to call. This CDR3 contains 14 residues. Germline-derived CDR1 and CDR2 are SGHTA and FQGNSA. Trimming stripped 5 bases from V and 3 bases from J, with 13 bases between. The CDR3 loop reads CASSRTFGHTEAFF. The CDR3 coding sequence is TGTGCCAGCAGCAGGACGTTTGGGCACACTGAAGCTTTCTTT.

There are many counts of this clonotype. V and J are TRBV2 and TRBJ2-3; the match to TRBD2 covers 10 bases. The CDR3 runs 16 residues. Per the germline V gene, CDR1 is SNHLY and CDR2 is FYNNEI. V lost 2 bases to trimming and J lost 0 bases; unmatched junction nucleotides: 2. CDR3 in amino acids: CASSELAGASTDTQYF. Here the CDR3 DNA reads TGTGCCAGCAGTGAACTAGCGGGAGCCAGCACAGATACGCAGTATTTT.

This clonotype was seen at least ten times. The chain couples TRBV30 to TRBJ1-6; no firm D call. Germline values: CDR1 GTSNPN, CDR2 SVGIG (reference sequence). Trimming pared 0 bases from V and 7 bases from J, leaving 10 bases between. The CDR3 contains 14 residues. CDR3 sequence reads: CAWSVGGVNSPLHF. The CDR3 DNA follows: TGTGCCTGGAGTGTGGGTGGCGTAAATTCACCCCTCCACTTT.

This clonotype was seen more than once but under ten times. V gene TRBV7-2 combines with J gene TRBJ1-6; unclear D gene. Germline CDR1 and CDR2: SGHTA and FQGNSA. This CDR3 spans 13 amino acids. Trimming removed 6 bases at V and 11 bases at J, with 14 bases between. The CDR3 region is CASRKDGVPPLHF. CDR3 nucleotides: TGTGCCAGCAGAAAGGATGGGGTTCCACCCCTCCACTTT.

The chain employs TRBV7-6 and TRBJ2-1; 12 bases align to TRBD2. Per the germline V gene, CDR1 is SGHVS and CDR2 is FNYEAQ. This CDR3 has 19 residues. V dropped 3 bases and J dropped 10; count of bases not matched to a gene: 19. The CDR3 is CASSFTLAGGPRGVREQFF. The CDR3, as DNA: TGTGCCAGCAGCTTCACCCTAGCGGGAGGGCCGCGCGGGGTTAGGGAGCAGTTCTTC.